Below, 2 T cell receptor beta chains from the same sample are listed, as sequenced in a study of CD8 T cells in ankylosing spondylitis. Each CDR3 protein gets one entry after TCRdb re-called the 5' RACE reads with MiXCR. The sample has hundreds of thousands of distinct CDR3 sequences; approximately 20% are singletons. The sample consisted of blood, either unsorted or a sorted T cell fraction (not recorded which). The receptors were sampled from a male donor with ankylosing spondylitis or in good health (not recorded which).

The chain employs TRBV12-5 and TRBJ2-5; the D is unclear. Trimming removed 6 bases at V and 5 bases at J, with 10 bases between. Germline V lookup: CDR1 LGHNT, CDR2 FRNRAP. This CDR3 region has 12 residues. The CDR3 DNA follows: TGTGCTAGTGGCCCGACCCAGGAGACCCAGTACTTC. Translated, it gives CASGPTQETQYF.

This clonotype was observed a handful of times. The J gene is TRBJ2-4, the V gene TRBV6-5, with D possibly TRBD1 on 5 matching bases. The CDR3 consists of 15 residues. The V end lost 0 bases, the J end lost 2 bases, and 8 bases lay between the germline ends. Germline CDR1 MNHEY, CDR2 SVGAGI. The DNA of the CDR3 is TGTGCCAGCAGTTACTCAATGGGGCCCAAAAACATTCAGTACTTC. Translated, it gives CASSYSMGPKNIQYF.